This TCR beta chain was profiled in a study of blood T cell repertoires in COVID-19. Study-wide context: COVID-19 samples collected from the United States, Italy and Spain covered acute and convalescent phases. From T cells, B-cell-depleted T cells, or PBMCs came the material, which was cDNA or gDNA.

Germline values: CDR1 KGHSH, CDR2 LQKENI. The length of the CDR3 is 14 residues. V lost 4 bases to trimming and J lost 8 bases; unmatched junction nucleotides: 2. This clone was detected once. How the authors handled the data: For nucleated cells, counts were estimated from reference gene primer amplification. Generated by immunoSEQ multiplex PCR, the TCRdb table keeps only in-frame clones and is missing some. The V and J calls and clone size are taken from that table; D and trimming were inferred from the DNA. Of 250,000 or so clones in the sample, 86% were seen once. The chain is built from TRBV18 and TRBJ1-6; TRBD1 matches 10 bases. The receptor was derived from a man at least 80 years old with acute or convalescent COVID-19. Material for sequencing was peripheral blood. The CDR3 region is CASSQGQGDSPLHF. The CDR3 DNA reads TGTGCCAGCTCACAAGGACAGGGGGATTCACCCCTCCACTTT.